The 19 T cell receptor beta chains below come from one sample, sequenced in a study of long-term antiretroviral therapy in people with HIV. An immunoSEQ assay, version v3.0, was performed at survey level. Assay used: immunoSEQ multiplex PCR; TCRdb lists only in-frame clones, some missing. In the table there are approximately 29,000 clones, over 75% of which are singletons. The sample in question was unsorted PBMCs, obtained 1.5 years before starting antiretroviral therapy. Source of these receptors: a man aged 18 to 29 with HIV.

The chain couples TRBV19 to TRBJ2-7; D is possibly TRBD2 (5 bases). With 1 base removed from V and 0 bases from J, the gap between germline ends came to 7 bases. The germline V gene encodes CDR1 LNHDA and CDR2 SQIVND (reference sequence). The CDR3 contains 14 residues. CDR3 sequence: CASSIGGSSYEQYF. Written as DNA, the CDR3 is TGTGCCAGTAGTATAGGTGGGAGCTCCTACGAGCAGTACTTC.

This clone was detected only once. V gene TRBV19 combines with J gene TRBJ2-7; no definite D call. V lost 3 bases and J lost 2, with 14 bases in between. The CDR3 has 15 residues. Per the germline V gene, CDR1 is LNHDA and CDR2 is SQIVND (reference sequence). CDR3 DNA sequence: TGTGCCAGTAGTATCGGGCCCGGATTGGCCTACGAGCAGTACTTC. Amino acid sequence: CASSIGPGLAYEQYF. The full variable domain, with the rest looked up from reference TRBV19 and TRBJ2-7, is DGGITQSPKYLFRKEGQNVTLSCEQNLNHDAMYWYRQDPGQGLRLIYYSQIVNDFQKGDIAEGYSVSREKKESFPLTVTSAQKNPTAFYLCASSIGPGLAYEQYFGPGTRLTVT.

The J gene is TRBJ2-7, the V gene TRBV18; a possible D gene is TRBD2 (6 bases). The V gene's germline CDR1 is KGHSH and CDR2 LQKENI. The length of the CDR3 is 14 residues. Trimming took off 3 bases at V and 9 bases at J, with 18 bases between the two ends. CDR3 in amino acids: CASSPRDSHSLQYF. CDR3 nucleotide sequence: TGTGCCAGCTCACCGAGGGACTCACATTCCCTGCAGTACTTC.

The chain joins TRBV10-3 to TRBJ2-5, with a weak D call TRBD1 (5 bases). V dropped 4 bases and J dropped 2 bases, with 14 bases sitting between them. CDR1 and CDR2 from the germline V gene are ENHRY and SYGVKD. The CDR3 runs to 15 residues. The CDR3 reads CAISAFRDTQETQYF. In DNA form, the CDR3 reads TGTGCCATCAGTGCTTTCAGGGATACGCAAGAGACCCAGTACTTC.

This chain joins TRBV6-1 and TRBJ1-2, with TRBD1 identical over 10 bases. Germline CDR1 and CDR2: MNHNS and SASEGT. J lost 4 bases, V lost 7 bases, and 6 bases had no gene match. The CDR3 has 14 amino acids. The CDR3 loop reads CASKRDRGPYGYTF. The DNA of the CDR3 is TGTGCCAGCAAAAGAGACAGGGGGCCCTATGGCTACACCTTC.

Only a few counts were recorded for this clone. J is TRBJ1-3 and V is TRBV4-2; 7 bases fit TRBD1. After removal of 6 bases from V and 8 bases from J, the junction contained 10 bases not matched to a gene. The germline gives CDR1 LGHNA, CDR2 YNFKEQ. The CDR3 runs 14 residues. The CDR3 reads CASSRDRVTDTIYF. The CDR3 coding sequence is TGTGCCAGCAGTCGCGACAGGGTTACGGACACCATATATTTT.

The chain has TRBV10-3 and TRBJ1-1, with D tentatively TRBD1 (5 bases). Deletions cut 10 bases from V and 3 bases from J, with 12 bases between. The germline gives CDR1 ENHRY, CDR2 SYGVKD. The CDR3 sequence is 12 residues long. The CDR3 protein is CATSRVYTEAFF. The CDR3 DNA reads TGTGCCACCTCCAGGGTTTACACTGAAGCTTTCTTT.

This chain links TRBV6-5 with TRBJ2-7; perhaps TRBD2 as D (7 bases). V gave up 5 bases and J gave up 5 bases, with 19 bases separating them. This CDR3 has 15 amino acids. The germline V gene has CDR1 MNHEY and CDR2 SVGAGI. CDR3 residues: CASSGRGAGFDEQYF. In DNA form, the CDR3 reads TGTGCCAGCAGTGGTCGGGGGGCTGGGTTCGACGAGCAGTACTTC.

The CDR3 coding sequence is TGCGCCAGCAGGCCAGGACCGAATAGCAATCAGCCCCAGCATTTT. Protein: CASRPGPNSNQPQHF. The chain has TRBV10-2 and TRBJ1-5; D remains unclear. V was pared by 6 bases and J by 0 bases, with 12 bases between. In germline, CDR1 is WSHSY, CDR2 SAAADI. This CDR3 is built from 15 residues.

The rearrangement links TRBV2 to TRBJ2-7; 10 nucleotides agree with TRBD1. Losses at the gene ends were 4 bases for V and 2 bases for J; bases not matched to a gene: 2. This CDR3 contains 14 residues. Per the germline V gene, CDR1 is SNHLY and CDR2 is FYNNEI. CDR3 in DNA: TGTGCCAGCAGTGTAGGGACAGGGGCCTACGAGCAGTACTTC. Encoded protein: CASSVGTGAYEQYF.

V is TRBV6-5 and J is TRBJ2-1; either TRBD1 or TRBD2 may fit D (5 bases each). Germline CDR1 MNHEY, CDR2 SVGAGI. The CDR3 is 15 residues long. V gave up 1 base and J gave up 9 bases, with 16 bases separating them. The CDR3 DNA reads TGTGCCAGCAGTTACTGGACATCGGGGCAGGGTGAGCAGTTCTTC. Amino acids: CASSYWTSGQGEQFF.

This chain uses TRBV10-2 with TRBJ1-1; D call uncertain. This CDR3 comprises 14 residues. Trimming stripped 8 bases from V and 0 bases from J, with 13 bases between. Germline values: CDR1 WSHSY, CDR2 SAAADI. Here the CDR3 DNA reads TGCGCCAGCTTATCCCTCCCAGTGAACACTGAAGCTTTCTTT. This sequence encodes CASLSLPVNTEAFF.

This CDR3 reads CASSVGMGYVKNTDTQYF. The CDR3 DNA reads as TGTGCCAGCAGCGTAGGAATGGGCTACGTTAAGAACACAGATACGCAGTATTTT. The chain employs TRBV9 and TRBJ2-3; D is uncertain. CDR3 size: 18 residues. Between the trimmed V and J ends, which lost 0 bases and 2 bases, there was a span of 19 bases. From germline, CDR1 is SGDLS and CDR2 YYNGEE. Full variable domain (outside the CDR3, taken from reference TRBV9 and TRBJ2-3): DSGVTQTPKHLITATGQRVTLRCSPRSGDLSVYWYQQSLDQGLQFLIQYYNGEERAKGNILERFSAQQFPDLHSELNLSSLELGDSALYFCASSVGMGYVKNTDTQYFGPGTRLTVL.

The CDR3 reads CASPKRQGYSYEQYF. The CDR3 DNA sequence: TGTGCCAGTCCAAAGAGACAGGGATATTCCTACGAGCAGTACTTC. The chain recombines TRBV2 with TRBJ2-7; 7 nucleotides line up with TRBD1. The J segment lost 1 base and the V segment lost 9 bases, leaving 12 bases of the junction unmatched. The germline CDR1 and CDR2 sequences are SNHLY and FYNNEI. The CDR3 runs to 15 residues.

The chain employs TRBV5-1 and TRBJ1-6; D might be TRBD1 (6 bases). Trimming took 4 bases from V and 8 from J, leaving 16 bases between them. The CDR3 sequence is 15 residues long. CDR1 is SGHRS, CDR2 YFSETQ, per germline. The DNA of the CDR3 is TGCGCCAGCAGCGTAGGCCAGGGGAGGGATTCACCCCTCCACTTT. Its translation: CASSVGQGRDSPLHF.

This chain connects TRBV6-1 to TRBJ2-3; D is ambiguous. Germline CDR1 is MNHNS and CDR2 is SASEGT. The CDR3 contains 14 residues. Between the trimmed V and J ends, which lost 5 bases and 1 base, there was a span of 10 bases. The CDR3 nucleotides read TGTGCCAGCAGTCTAGGTCCCCGCACAGATACGCAGTATTTT. As protein: CASSLGPRTDTQYF.

Here the CDR3 reads CASSPHPGLENTIYF. Written as DNA, the CDR3 is TGCGCCAGCAGCCCCCACCCGGGACTGGAAAACACCATATATTTT. V is TRBV5-1 and J is TRBJ1-3; tentative D call: TRBD1 (5 bases). Trimming took off 4 bases at V and 6 bases at J, with 17 bases between the two ends. The CDR3 is 15 amino acids. The germline CDR1 and CDR2 sequences are SGHRS and YFSETQ. The variable domain in full, completed from reference TRBV5-1 and TRBJ1-3, reads KAGVTQTPRYLIKTRGQQVTLSCSPISGHRSVSWYQQTPGQGLQFLFEYFSETQRNKGNFPGRFSGRQFSNSRSEMNVSTLELGDSALYLCASSPHPGLENTIYFGEGSWLTVV.

The chain is built from TRBV10-2 and TRBJ1-3; no clear D. CDR3 size: 17 residues. Germline V gives CDR1 WSHSY, CDR2 SAAADI. V was pared by 3 bases and J by 2 bases, with 17 bases between. CDR3 sequence reads: CASSEIGEGAAGNTIYF. The CDR3, as DNA: TGCGCCAGCAGTGAAATCGGAGAGGGTGCGGCTGGAAACACCATATATTTT.

This chain links TRBV6-6 with TRBJ2-7; possible D gene TRBD1, 6 bases. Trimming stripped 5 bases from V and 5 bases from J, with 22 bases between. This CDR3 comprises 16 residues. The germline V gene encodes CDR1 MNHNY and CDR2 SVGAGI (reference sequence). For the CDR3, the DNA is TGTGCCAGCAGTACCCCTCAGGGGCGCACCAGCCACGAGCAGTACTTC. This codes for CASSTPQGRTSHEQYF.